This is a list of T cell receptor beta chains from one sample in a study of T cells in Graves' hyperthyroidism and ophthalmopathy. TCRdb re-called the multiplex PCR reads through MiXCR, storing one row per CDR3 protein. The sample has 500,000 to 650,000 distinct CDR3 sequences, around 15% seen once. Sequencing was carried out using blood. Receptor source: a woman between 45 and 65 years old with Graves' ophthalmopathy. CDR3s leave out the opening cysteine and the closing phenylalanine or tryptophan.

J gene: TRBJ2-7
V gene: TRBV4-3
CDR3 protein: ASSQDRAAYEQY

J gene: TRBJ2-7
V gene: TRBV4-3
CDR3 protein: ASSQVLAGFYEQY

J gene: TRBJ2-3
V gene: TRBV9
CDR3 protein: ASSVGQRGSTDTQY

J gene: TRBJ2-1
V gene: TRBV24-1
CDR3 protein: ATTKFGFFSYNEQF

J gene: TRBJ2-5
V gene: TRBV12-5
CDR3 protein: ASGPAGVSLGAETQY

J gene: TRBJ2-3
V gene: TRBV30
CDR3 protein: AWSVGTAPTDTQY

J gene: TRBJ2-5
V gene: TRBV6-2/TRBV6-3
CDR3 protein: ASSLGLAGTETQY

J gene: TRBJ2-2
V gene: TRBV19
CDR3 protein: ASSSTIIAGTHTGELF

J gene: TRBJ2-1
V gene: TRBV10-3
CDR3 protein: AISESGLLNEQF

J gene: TRBJ2-3
V gene: TRBV9
CDR3 protein: ASSLTLADSTDTQY

J gene: TRBJ2-2
V gene: TRBV10-3
CDR3 protein: AISEMASGNTGELF

J gene: TRBJ2-7
V gene: TRBV2
CDR3 protein: ATTNSGISYEQY

J gene: TRBJ2-7
V gene: TRBV6-2/TRBV6-3
CDR3 protein: ASKRGESYEQY

J gene: TRBJ1-1
V gene: TRBV5-1
CDR3 protein: ASSPVGGSRAF

J gene: TRBJ2-5
V gene: TRBV18
CDR3 protein: ASSPRTGRQETQY

J gene: TRBJ1-2
V gene: TRBV19
CDR3 protein: ASSSGGALYGYT

J gene: TRBJ1-1
V gene: TRBV7-8
CDR3 protein: ASSLLTYGNTEAF

J gene: TRBJ1-5
V gene: TRBV5-6
CDR3 protein: ASSFWGGTDHQPQH

J gene: TRBJ2-5
V gene: TRBV12-3/TRBV12-4
CDR3 protein: ASSLKLSGTQY

J gene: TRBJ1-2
V gene: TRBV6-2/TRBV6-3
CDR3 protein: ASSYSRRTGGYGYT

J gene: TRBJ2-7
V gene: TRBV5-1
CDR3 protein: ASRPDTRLAGSSYEQY

J gene: TRBJ2-7
V gene: TRBV10-3
CDR3 protein: AISGTTSSYEQY

J gene: TRBJ2-2
V gene: TRBV5-6
CDR3 protein: ASSFGDGELF

J gene: TRBJ1-4
V gene: TRBV30
CDR3 protein: AWSSGTAHEKLF